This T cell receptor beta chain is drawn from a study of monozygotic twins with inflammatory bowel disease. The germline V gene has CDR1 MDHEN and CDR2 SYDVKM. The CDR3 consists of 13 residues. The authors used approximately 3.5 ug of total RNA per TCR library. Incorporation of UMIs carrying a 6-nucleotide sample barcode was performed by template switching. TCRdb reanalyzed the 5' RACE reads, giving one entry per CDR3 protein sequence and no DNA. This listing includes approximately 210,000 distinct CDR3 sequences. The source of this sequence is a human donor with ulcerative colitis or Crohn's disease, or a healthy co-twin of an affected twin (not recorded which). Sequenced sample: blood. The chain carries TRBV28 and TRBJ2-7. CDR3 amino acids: CASSLGGTYEQYF.